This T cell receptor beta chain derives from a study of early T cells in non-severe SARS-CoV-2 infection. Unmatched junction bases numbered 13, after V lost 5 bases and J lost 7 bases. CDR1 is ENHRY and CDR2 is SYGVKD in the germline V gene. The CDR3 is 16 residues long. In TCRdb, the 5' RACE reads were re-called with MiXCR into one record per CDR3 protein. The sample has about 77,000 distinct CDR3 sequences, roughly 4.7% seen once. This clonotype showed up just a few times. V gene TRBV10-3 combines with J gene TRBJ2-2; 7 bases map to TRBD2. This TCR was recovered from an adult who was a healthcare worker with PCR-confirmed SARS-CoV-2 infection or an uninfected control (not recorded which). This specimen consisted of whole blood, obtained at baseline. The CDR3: CAISPTSTRVGGELFF. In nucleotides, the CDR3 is TGTGCCATCAGTCCGACTAGCACAAGGGTCGGCGGGGAGCTGTTTTTT.